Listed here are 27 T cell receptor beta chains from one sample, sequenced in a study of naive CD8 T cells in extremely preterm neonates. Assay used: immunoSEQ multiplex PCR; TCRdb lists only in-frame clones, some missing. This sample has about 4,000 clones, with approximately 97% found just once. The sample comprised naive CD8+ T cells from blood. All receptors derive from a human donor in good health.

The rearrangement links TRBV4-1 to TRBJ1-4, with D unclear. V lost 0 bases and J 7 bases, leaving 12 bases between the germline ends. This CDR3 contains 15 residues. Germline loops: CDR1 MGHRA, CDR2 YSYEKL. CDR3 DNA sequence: TGCGCCAGCAGCCAAGAGCCGGTTCTGATTGAAAAACTGTTTTTT. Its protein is CASSQEPVLIEKLFF.

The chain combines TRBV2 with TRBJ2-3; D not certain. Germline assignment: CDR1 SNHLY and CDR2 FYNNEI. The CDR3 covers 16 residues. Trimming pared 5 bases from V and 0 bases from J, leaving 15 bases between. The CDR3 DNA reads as TGTGCCAGCAGTCTAATACTCATGCACAGCACAGATACGCAGTATTTT. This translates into CASSLILMHSTDTQYF.

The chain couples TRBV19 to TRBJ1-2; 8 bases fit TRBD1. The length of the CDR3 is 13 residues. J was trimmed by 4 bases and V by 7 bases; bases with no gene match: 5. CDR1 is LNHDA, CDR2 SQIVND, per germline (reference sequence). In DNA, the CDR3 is TGTGCCAGTACCGGGACAGGCCGCTATGGCTACACCTTC. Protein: CASTGTGRYGYTF. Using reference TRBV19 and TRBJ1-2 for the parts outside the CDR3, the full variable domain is DGGITQSPKYLFRKEGQNVTLSCEQNLNHDAMYWYRQDPGQGLRLIYYSQIVNDFQKGDIAEGYSVSREKKESFPLTVTSAQKNPTAFYLCASTGTGRYGYTFGSGTRLTVV.

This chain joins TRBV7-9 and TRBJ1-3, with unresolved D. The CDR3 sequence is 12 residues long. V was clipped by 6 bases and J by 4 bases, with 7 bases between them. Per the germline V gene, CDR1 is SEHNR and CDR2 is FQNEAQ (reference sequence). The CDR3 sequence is CASSRQGNTIYF. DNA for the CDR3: TGTGCCAGCAGTCGCCAGGGAAACACCATATATTTT.

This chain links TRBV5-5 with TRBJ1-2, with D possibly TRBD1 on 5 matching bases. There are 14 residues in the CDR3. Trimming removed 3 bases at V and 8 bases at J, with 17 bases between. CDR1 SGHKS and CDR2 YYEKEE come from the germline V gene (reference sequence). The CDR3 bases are TGTGCCAGCAGCTCACCCCAGGGTTTGGAGGGCTACACCTTC. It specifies CASSSPQGLEGYTF.

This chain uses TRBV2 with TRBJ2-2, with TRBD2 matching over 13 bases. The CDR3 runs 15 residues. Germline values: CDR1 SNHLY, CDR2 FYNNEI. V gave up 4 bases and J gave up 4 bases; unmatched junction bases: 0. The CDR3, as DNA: TGTGCCAGCAGTGGACTAGCGGGGGGCACCGGGGAGCTGTTTTTT. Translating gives CASSGLAGGTGELFF.

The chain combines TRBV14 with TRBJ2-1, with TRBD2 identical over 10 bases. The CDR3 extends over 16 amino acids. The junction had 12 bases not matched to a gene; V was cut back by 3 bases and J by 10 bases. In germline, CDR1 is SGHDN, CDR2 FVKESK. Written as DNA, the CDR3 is TGTGCCAGCAGCCAGCTAGCGGGGGCCCCCCACTCAGAGCAGTTCTTC. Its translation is CASSQLAGAPHSEQFF.

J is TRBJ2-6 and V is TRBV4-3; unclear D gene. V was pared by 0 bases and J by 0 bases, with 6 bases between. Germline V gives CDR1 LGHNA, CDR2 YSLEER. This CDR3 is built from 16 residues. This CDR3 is CASSQDTGSGANVLTF. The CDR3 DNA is TGCGCCAGCAGCCAAGATACGGGCTCTGGGGCCAACGTCCTGACTTTC.

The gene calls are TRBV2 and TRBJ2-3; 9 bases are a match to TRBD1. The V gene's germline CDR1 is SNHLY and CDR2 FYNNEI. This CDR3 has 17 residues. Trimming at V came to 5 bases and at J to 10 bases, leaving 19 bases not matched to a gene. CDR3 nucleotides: TGTGCCAGCAGTTTTAACCCCGGGACAGGGAACCCCGAGGCGCAGTATTTT. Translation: CASSFNPGTGNPEAQYF.

The CDR3 loop is CASSQDLVRERSSYNEQFF. The CDR3 bases are TGCGCCAGCAGCCAAGATTTGGTGCGGGAAAGAAGCTCCTACAATGAGCAGTTCTTC. The chain is built from TRBV4-3 and TRBJ2-1; maybe TRBD2 (6 bases). This CDR3 has 19 residues. CDR1 LGHNA and CDR2 YSLEER come from the germline V gene. The V end was cut by 0 bases, the J end by 0 bases, with 18 bases between.

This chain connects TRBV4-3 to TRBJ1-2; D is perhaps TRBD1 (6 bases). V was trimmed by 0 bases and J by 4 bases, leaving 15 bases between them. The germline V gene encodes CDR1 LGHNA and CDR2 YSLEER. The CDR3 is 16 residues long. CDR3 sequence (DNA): TGCGCCAGCAGCCAAGATCCCCAGGGGTCCTCCTATGGCTACACCTTC. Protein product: CASSQDPQGSSYGYTF.

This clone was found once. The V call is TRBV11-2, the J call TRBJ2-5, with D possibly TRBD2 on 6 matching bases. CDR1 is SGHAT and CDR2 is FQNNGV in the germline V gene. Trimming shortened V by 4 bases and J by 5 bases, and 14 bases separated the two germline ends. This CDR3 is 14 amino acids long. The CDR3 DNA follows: TGTGCCAGCAGCTCCGACCCGGCGGGGGAGACCCAGTACTTC. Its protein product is CASSSDPAGETQYF.

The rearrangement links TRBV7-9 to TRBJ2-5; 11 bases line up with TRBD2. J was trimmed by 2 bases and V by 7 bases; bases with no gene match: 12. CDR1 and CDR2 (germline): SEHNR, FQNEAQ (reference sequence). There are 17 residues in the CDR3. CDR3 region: CASTHLAGGEHQETQYF. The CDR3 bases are TGTGCCAGCACCCATTTAGCGGGGGGGGAACATCAAGAGACCCAGTACTTC.

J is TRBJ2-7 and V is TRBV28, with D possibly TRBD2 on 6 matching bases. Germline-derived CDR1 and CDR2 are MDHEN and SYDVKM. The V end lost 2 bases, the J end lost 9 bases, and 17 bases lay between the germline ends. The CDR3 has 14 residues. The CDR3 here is CASSLNGRGVMQYV. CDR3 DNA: TGTGCCAGCAGTTTAAATGGACGCGGGGTAATGCAGTACGTC.

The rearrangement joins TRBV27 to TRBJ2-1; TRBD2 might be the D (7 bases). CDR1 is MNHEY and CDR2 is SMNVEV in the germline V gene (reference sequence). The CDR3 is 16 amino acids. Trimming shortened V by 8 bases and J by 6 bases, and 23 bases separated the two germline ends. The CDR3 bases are TGTGCCAGCGGGCTCGTGTCGGGGGGCCCCGTCAATGAGCAGTTCTTC. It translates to CASGLVSGGPVNEQFF.

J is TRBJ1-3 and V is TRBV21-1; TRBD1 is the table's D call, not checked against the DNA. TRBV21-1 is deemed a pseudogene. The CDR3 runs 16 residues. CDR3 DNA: TGTGCCAGCAGCAGAAGGGGGCGATCGGGTGGAAACACCATATATTTT. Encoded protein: CASSRRGRSGGNTIYF.

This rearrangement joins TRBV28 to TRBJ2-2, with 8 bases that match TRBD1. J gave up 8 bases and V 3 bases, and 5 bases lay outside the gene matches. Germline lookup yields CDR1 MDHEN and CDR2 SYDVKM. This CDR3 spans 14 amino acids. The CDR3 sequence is CASSLTGVGGELFF. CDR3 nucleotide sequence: TGTGCCAGCAGTTTGACAGGGGTGGGAGGGGAGCTGTTTTTT.

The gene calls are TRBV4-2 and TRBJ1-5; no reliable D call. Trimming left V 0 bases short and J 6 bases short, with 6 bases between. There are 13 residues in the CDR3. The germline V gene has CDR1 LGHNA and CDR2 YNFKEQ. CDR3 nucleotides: TGTGCCAGCAGCCAAGATCCGGGTCAGCCCCAGCATTTT. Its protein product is CASSQDPGQPQHF.

The CDR3 reads CASSPTGHEQYF. CDR3 DNA: TGTGCCAGCAGTCCGACAGGGCACGAGCAGTACTTC. The chain carries TRBV27 and TRBJ2-7; 7 positions match TRBD1. Unmatched junction bases numbered 3, after V lost 5 bases and J lost 5 bases. CDR1 is MNHEY, CDR2 SMNVEV, per germline (reference sequence). The CDR3 runs to 12 residues.

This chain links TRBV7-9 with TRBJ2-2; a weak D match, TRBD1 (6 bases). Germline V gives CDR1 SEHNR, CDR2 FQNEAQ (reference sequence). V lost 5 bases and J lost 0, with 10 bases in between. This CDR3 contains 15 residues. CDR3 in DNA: TGTGCCAGCAGCGGGGGACATCCGAACACCGGGGAGCTGTTTTTT. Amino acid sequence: CASSGGHPNTGELFF.

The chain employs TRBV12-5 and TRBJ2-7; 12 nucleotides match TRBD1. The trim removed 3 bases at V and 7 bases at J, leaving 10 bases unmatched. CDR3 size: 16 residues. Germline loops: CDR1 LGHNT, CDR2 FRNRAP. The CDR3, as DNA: TGTGCTAGTGGTTTCCCTTCCGGGACAGGGGGCGTTGAGCAGTACTTC. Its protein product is CASGFPSGTGGVEQYF.

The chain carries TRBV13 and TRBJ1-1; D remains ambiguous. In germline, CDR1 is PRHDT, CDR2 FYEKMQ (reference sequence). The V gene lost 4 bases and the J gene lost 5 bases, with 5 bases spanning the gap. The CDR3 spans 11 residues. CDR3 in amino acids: CASSSRTEAFF. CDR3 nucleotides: TGTGCCAGCAGCTCCCGGACTGAAGCTTTCTTT.

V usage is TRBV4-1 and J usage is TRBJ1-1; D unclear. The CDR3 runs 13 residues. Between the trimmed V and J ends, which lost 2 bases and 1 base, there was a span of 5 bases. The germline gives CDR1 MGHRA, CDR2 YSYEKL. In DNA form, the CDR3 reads TGCGCCAGCAGCCAAACGAGGAACACTGAAGCTTTCTTT. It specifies CASSQTRNTEAFF.

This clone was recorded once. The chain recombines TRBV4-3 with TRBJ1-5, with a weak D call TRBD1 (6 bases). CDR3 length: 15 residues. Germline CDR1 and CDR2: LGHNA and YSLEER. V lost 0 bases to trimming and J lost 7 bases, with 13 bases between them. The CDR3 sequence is CASSQEAGAGQPQHF. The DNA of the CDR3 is TGCGCCAGCAGCCAAGAGGCGGGGGCGGGCCAGCCCCAGCATTTT.

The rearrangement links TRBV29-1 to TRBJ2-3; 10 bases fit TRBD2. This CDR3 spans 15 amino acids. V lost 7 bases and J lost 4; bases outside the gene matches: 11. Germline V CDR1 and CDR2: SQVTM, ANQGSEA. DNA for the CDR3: TGCAGCGCTGTGCTCCTAGCGGGGGAGGCAGATACGCAGTATTTT. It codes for CSAVLLAGEADTQYF.

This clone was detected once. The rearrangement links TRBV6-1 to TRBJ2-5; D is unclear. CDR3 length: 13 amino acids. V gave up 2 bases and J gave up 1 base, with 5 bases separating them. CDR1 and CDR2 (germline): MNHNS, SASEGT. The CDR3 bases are TGTGCCAGCAGTGAATATCGCCAAGAGACCCAGTACTTC. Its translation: CASSEYRQETQYF.

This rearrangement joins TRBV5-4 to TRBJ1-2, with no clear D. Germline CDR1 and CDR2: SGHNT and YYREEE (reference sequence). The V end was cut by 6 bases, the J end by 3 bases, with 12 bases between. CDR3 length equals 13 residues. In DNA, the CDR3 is TGTGCCAGCACCTCTCGGGGATACTATGGCTACACCTTC. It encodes CASTSRGYYGYTF.